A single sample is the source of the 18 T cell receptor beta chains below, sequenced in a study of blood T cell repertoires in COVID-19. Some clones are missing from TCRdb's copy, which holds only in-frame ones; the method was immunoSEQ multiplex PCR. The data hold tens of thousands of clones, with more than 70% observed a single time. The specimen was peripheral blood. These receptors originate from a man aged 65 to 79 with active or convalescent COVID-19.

Here the CDR3 DNA reads TGTGCCAGCAGCGCCCGGACAGGGGGGACCGGGGAGCTGTTTTTT. Amino acid sequence: CASSARTGGTGELFF. This chain connects TRBV7-9 to TRBJ2-2, with TRBD1 identical over 10 bases. The ends lost 5 bases at V and 5 bases at J; junction bases unmatched: 5. In germline, CDR1 is SEHNR, CDR2 FQNEAQ (reference sequence). The CDR3 totals 15 residues.

The DNA of the CDR3 is TGTGCCAGCAGCGTAGACGGGTATAATTCACCCCTCCACTTT. Protein: CASSVDGYNSPLHF. The V and J genes are TRBV9 and TRBJ1-6, with D unresolved. V lost 0 bases, J lost 4 bases, and 5 bases lay in between. Germline CDR1 is SGDLS and CDR2 is YYNGEE. The CDR3 contains 14 residues.

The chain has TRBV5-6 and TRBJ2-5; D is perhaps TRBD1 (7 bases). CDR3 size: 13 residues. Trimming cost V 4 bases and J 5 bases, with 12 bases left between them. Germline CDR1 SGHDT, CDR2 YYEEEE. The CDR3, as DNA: TGTGCCAGCAGCATCAGGGGGGAGGAGACCCAGTACTTC. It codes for CASSIRGEETQYF.

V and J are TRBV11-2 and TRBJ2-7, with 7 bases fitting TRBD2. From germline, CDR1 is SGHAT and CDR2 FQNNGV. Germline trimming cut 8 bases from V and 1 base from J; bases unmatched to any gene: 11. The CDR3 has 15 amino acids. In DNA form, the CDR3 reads TGTGCCAGCTCCCGCTCCGGGACTAATTCCTACGAGCAGTACTTC. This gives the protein CASSRSGTNSYEQYF.

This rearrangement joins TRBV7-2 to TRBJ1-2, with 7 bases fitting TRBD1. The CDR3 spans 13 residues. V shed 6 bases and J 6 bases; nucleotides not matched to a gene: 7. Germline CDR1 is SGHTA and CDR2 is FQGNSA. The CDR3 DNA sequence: TGTGCCAGCAGTTCTACAGGGGATCATGGCTACACCTTC. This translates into CASSSTGDHGYTF.

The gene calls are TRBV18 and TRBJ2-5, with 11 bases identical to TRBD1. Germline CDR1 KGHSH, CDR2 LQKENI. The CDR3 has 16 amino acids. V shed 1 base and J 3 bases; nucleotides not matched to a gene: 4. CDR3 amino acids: CASSPRGQGVEETQYF. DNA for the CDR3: TGTGCCAGCTCACCACGGGGACAGGGGGTAGAAGAGACCCAGTACTTC.

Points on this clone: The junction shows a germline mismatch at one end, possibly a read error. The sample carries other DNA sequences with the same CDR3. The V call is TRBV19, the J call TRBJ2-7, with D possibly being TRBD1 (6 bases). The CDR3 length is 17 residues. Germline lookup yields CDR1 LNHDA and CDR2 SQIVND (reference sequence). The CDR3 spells CASSIGSLQGTGYEQYF. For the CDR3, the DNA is TGCGCCAGTAGTATTGGTAGCTTACAGGGAACCGGATACGAGCAGTACTTC. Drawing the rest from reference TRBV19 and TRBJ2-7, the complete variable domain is DGGITQSPKYLFRKEGQNVTLSCEQNLNHDAMYWYRQDPGQGLRLIYYSQIVNDFQKGDIAEGYSVSREKKESFPLTVTSAQKNPTAFYLCASSIGSLQGTGYEQYFGPGTRLTVT.

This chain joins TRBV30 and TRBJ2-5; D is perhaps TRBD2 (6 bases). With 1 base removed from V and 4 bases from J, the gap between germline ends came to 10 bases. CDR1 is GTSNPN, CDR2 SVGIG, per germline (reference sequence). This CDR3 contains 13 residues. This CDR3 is CAWSGPGGETQYF. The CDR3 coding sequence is TGTGCCTGGAGTGGGCCCGGGGGAGAGACCCAGTACTTC.

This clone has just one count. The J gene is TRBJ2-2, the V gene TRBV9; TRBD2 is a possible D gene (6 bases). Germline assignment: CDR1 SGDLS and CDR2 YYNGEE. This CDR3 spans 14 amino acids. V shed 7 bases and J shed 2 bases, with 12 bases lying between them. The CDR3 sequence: CASGGRTNTGELFF. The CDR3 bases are TGTGCCAGCGGGGGGAGAACTAACACCGGGGAGCTGTTTTTT.

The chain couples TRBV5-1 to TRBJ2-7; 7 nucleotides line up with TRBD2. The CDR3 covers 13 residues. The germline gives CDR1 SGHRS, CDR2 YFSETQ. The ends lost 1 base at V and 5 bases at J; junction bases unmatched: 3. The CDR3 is CASSLLSGDEQYF. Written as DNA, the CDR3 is TGCGCCAGCAGCTTGTTGAGCGGGGACGAGCAGTACTTC.

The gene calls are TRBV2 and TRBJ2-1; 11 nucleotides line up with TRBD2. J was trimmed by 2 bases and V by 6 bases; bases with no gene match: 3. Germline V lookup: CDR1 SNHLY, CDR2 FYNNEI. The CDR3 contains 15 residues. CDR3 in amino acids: CASSLAGGTYNEQFF. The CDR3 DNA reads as TGTGCCAGCAGCCTAGCGGGGGGAACCTACAATGAGCAGTTCTTC.

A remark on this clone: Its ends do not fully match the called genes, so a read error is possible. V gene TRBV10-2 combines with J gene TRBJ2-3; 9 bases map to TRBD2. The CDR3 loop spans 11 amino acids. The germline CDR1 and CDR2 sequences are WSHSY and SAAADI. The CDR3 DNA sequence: TGCGCCAGCAGCGTAAGCGGGGGGTGGGATTTT. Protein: CASSVSGGWDF.

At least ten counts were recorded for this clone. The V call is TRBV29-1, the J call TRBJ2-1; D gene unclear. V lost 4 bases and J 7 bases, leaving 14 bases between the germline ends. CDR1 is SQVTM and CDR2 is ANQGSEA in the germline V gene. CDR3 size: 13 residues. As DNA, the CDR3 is TGCAGCGTTGTTGTGGAGTGGCCTAATGAGCAGTTCTTC. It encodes CSVVVEWPNEQFF.

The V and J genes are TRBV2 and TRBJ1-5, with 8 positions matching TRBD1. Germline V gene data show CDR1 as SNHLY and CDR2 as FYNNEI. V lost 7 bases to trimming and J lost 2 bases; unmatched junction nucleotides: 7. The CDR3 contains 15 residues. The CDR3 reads CASTSDRAGNQPQHF. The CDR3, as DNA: TGTGCCAGCACCTCGGACAGGGCGGGCAATCAGCCCCAGCATTTT.

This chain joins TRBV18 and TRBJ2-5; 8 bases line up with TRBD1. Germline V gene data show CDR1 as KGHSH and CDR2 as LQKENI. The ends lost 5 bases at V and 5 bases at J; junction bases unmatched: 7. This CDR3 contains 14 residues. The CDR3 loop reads CASSNGQGQETQYF. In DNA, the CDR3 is TGTGCCAGCTCAAACGGACAGGGTCAGGAGACCCAGTACTTC.

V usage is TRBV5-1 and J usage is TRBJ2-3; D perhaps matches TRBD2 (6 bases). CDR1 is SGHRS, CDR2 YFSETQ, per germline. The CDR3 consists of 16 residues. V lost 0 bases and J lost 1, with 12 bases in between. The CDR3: CASSLGGVGGTDTQYF. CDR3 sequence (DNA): TGCGCCAGCAGCTTGGGCGGGGTGGGTGGCACAGATACGCAGTATTTT.

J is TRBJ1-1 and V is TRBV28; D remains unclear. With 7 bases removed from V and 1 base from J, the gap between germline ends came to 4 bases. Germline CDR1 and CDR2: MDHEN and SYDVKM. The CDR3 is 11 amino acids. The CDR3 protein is CASNKNTEAFF. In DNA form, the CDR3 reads TGTGCCAGCAACAAGAACACTGAAGCTTTCTTT.

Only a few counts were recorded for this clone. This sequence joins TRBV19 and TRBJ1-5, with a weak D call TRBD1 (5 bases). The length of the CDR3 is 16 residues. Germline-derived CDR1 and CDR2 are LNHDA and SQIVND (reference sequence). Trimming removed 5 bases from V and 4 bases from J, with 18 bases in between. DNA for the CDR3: TGTGCCAGTAGTCGGCTCCGGGGGTCTGAAAATCAGCCCCAGCATTTT. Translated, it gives CASSRLRGSENQPQHF.